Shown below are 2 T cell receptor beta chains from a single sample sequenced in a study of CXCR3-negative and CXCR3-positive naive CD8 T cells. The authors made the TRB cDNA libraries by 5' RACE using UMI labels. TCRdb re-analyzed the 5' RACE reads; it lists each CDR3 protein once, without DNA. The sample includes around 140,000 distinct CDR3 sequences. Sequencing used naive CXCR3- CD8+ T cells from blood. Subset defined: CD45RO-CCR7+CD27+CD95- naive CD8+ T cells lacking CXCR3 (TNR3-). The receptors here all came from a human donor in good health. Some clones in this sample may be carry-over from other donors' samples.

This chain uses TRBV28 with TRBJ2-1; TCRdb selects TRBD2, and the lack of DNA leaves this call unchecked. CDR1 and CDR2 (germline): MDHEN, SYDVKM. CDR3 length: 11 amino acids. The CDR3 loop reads CASDRLDEQFF.

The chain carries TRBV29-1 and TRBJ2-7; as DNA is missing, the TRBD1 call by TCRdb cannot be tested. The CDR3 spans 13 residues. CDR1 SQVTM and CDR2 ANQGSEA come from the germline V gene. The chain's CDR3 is CSVEGGSAYEQYF.